A single sample gave rise to the 8 T cell receptor beta chains below, sequenced in a study of T cell clonotyping in hematopoietic cell transplantation. Libraries were prepared by immunoSEQ multiplex PCR; TCRdb keeps only in-frame clonotypes and omits some of them. The sample shows more than 25,000 clones, about 92% of them seen only once. Time point reported: recipient sample about 28 days before transplant, after cytoreduction. The sample was peripheral blood mononuclear cells, taken before stem cell transplant. These receptors were obtained from a man aged 50 or older with acute myeloid leukemia. Some clones in this sample may be carry-over from other donors' samples.

This clone was seen only once. The chain is built from TRBV7-9 and TRBJ1-1, with no clear D. The CDR3 has 13 residues. Germline V gene data show CDR1 as SEHNR and CDR2 as FQNEAQ (reference sequence). V was shortened by 11 bases and J by 1 base, with 14 bases between the two germline ends. The CDR3 DNA sequence: TGTGCCGAACGTGGGGTCTCGAACACTGAAGCTTTCTTT. It yields the protein CAERGVSNTEAFF.

The chain uses TRBV11-2 and TRBJ1-2; tentatively, D is TRBD1 (5 bases). The germline V gene has CDR1 SGHAT and CDR2 FQNNGV. V was shortened by 5 bases and J by 4 bases, with 11 bases between the two germline ends. The CDR3 covers 13 residues. The DNA for the CDR3 is TGTGCCAGCAGCCCCAGGGAGGGCTATGGCTACACCTTC. Its protein product is CASSPREGYGYTF.

The chain links TRBV5-1 to TRBJ1-1; perhaps TRBD1 as D (5 bases). Trimming removed 4 bases from V and 5 bases from J, with 18 bases in between. The CDR3 extends over 15 amino acids. Germline V lookup: CDR1 SGHRS, CDR2 YFSETQ. DNA for the CDR3: TGCGCCAGCAGCCCCGGGGGGGGTATACGGACTGAAGCTTTCTTT. Encoded protein: CASSPGGGIRTEAFF.

This rearrangement joins TRBV4-3 to TRBJ1-3, with unresolved D. V was shortened by 4 bases and J by 0 bases, with 13 bases between the two germline ends. The CDR3 is made up of 16 amino acids. Germline V lookup: CDR1 LGHNA, CDR2 YSLEER. CDR3 nucleotide sequence: TGCGCCAGCAGCCCCTTCCCTCTTAGCTCTGGAAACACCATATATTTT. As protein: CASSPFPLSSGNTIYF.

The chain employs TRBV10-3 and TRBJ2-3; possible D gene TRBD2, 6 bases. Per the germline V gene, CDR1 is ENHRY and CDR2 is SYGVKD. V shed 7 bases and J shed 2 bases, with 13 bases lying between them. There are 14 residues in the CDR3. CDR3 DNA sequence: TGTGCCATCACCCCGAGCGGGCTCACAGATACGCAGTATTTT. It encodes CAITPSGLTDTQYF.

This chain links TRBV11-3 with TRBJ2-5; 12 nucleotides align to TRBD1. Germline-derived CDR1 and CDR2 are SGHNT and YENEEA. Losses at the gene ends were 3 bases for V and 2 bases for J; bases not matched to a gene: 4. This CDR3 has 16 amino acids. CDR3 nucleotides: TGTGCCAGCAGCTTGGGGACAGGGGGCTCTCAAGAGACCCAGTACTTC. Protein: CASSLGTGGSQETQYF.

The J gene is TRBJ1-1, the V gene TRBV5-6, with 8 bases that match TRBD1. Looked up from germline, CDR1 is SGHDT and CDR2 is YYEEEE. The CDR3 runs 12 residues. V trimming: 2 bases; J trimming: 8 bases; junction bases outside the gene matches: 2. The CDR3 region has the DNA TGTGCCAGCAGCTTCTGGACAGGGGAAGCTTTCTTT. Translation: CASSFWTGEAFF.

The V call is TRBV29-1, the J call TRBJ2-7; 8 nucleotides line up with TRBD1. Germline trimming cut 6 bases from V and 2 bases from J; bases unmatched to any gene: 6. CDR1 and CDR2 from the germline V gene are SQVTM and ANQGSEA. This CDR3 region has 13 residues. The CDR3 region has the DNA TGCAGCGTCGGAACAGGGGGGCCCTACGAGCAGTACTTC. Protein: CSVGTGGPYEQYF.